This TCR beta chain was sequenced during a study of CD8+CD57+ T cells in acquired aplastic anemia. The patients chosen for sequencing had shown expansion of CD8+CD57+ cells (detected by flow cytometry). Each of the patients presented with severe acquired aplastic anemia. Germline CDR1 and CDR2: SQVTM and ANQGSEA. The CDR3 sequence is 12 residues long. Trimming cost V 6 bases and J 4 bases; bases outside gene matches: 4. Genomic DNA templated the TCR beta VDJ and CDR3 profiling. MiXCR, run by TCRdb on the reads, gives a single entry per CDR3 protein. The sample includes roughly 170,000 distinct CDR3 sequences, nearly 50% of them seen just once. This clonotype was observed at least ten times.

Sequenced input: sorted CD4+, CD8+, or CD8+CD57+ T cells (not recorded which) from PBMCs. The clonotype comes from a human donor with aplastic anemia. V gene TRBV29-1 combines with J gene TRBJ1-2; 8 bases line up with TRBD1. CDR3 sequence: CSVDRGGYGYTF. The CDR3 nucleotides are TGCAGCGTCGACAGGGGAGGCTATGGCTACACCTTC.